This TCR beta chain originates from a study of CD8+CD57+ T cells in acquired aplastic anemia. As for the study in general: Average DNA yield from sorted CD4+ and CD8+ cells was about 3 ug.

Regarding the study as a whole: It was found that nearly 30 CD8+ CDR3 sequences were shared between patients and controls. For CD8+ Simpson's diversity, patients and controls showed no significant difference.

For CDR3 and TCR beta VDJ profiling, genomic DNA was the template used. TCRdb passed the reads through MiXCR, listing each CDR3 protein once. The sample yields 450,000 to 550,000 distinct CDR3 sequences, roughly 34% seen once. The CDR3 is 15 amino acids. Looked up from germline, CDR1 is SGHTA and CDR2 is FQGTGA. Trimming took 2 bases from V and 0 from J, leaving 8 bases between them. Note on this clonotype: What it recognizes is unknown.

Sequencing involved patients with CD8+CD57+ cell expansion previously shown by flow cytometry. Among the patients, none had received any therapy at the time of blood sampling. The sample taken for sequencing was sorted CD4+, CD8+, or CD8+CD57+ T cells (not recorded which) from PBMCs. The receptor was isolated from a human donor with aplastic anemia. This sequence joins TRBV7-3 and TRBJ1-5, with D possibly matching TRBD1 (5 bases). This CDR3 reads CASSLYRHSNQPQHF. The CDR3 nucleotides read TGTGCCAGCAGCTTATACAGGCATAGCAATCAGCCCCAGCATTTT.